The T cell receptor beta chain described here comes from a study of blood T cells in healthy people across ages. Deletions cut 2 bases from V and 3 bases from J, with 7 bases between. CDR3 length: 13 amino acids. Germline V gene lookup returns CDR1 SEHNR and CDR2 FQNEAQ (reference sequence). In its sample, this clonotype was seen a few times. The second PCR ran 7 to 11 cycles with a sample-barcoded 5' primer and J-beta primers. TCRdb recomputed calls from the 5' RACE reads with MiXCR, one row per CDR3 protein. The table has 800,000 to 1,300,000 distinct CDR3 sequences, around 27% seen once. These data also featured in a second study, about T cells of mothers and their children. That source adds: Second-PCR primer M1S introduced sample barcodes and 2-4 random nucleotides. Every mother supplied over 8 million TCR beta CDR3 reads and every child a few million.

The sample was blood. The clonotype was recovered from a girl aged 2 to 9 in good health. The V call is TRBV7-9, the J call TRBJ2-5; perhaps TRBD2 as D (5 bases). This chain's CDR3 is CASSLPEEETQYF. The CDR3 DNA reads TGTGCCAGCAGCTTACCGGAGGAAGAGACCCAGTACTTC.